This TCR beta chain was sequenced in a study of cytomegalovirus exposure and HLA in healthy donors. Study-level points and caveats: It was likely that a cluster of highly shared sequence variants was a sequencing artifact. The study assumed roughly uniform donor sequencing depth for presence/absence analyses. Most CMV-associated TCR beta chains were later found to appear HLA-restricted.

This CDR3 has 15 amino acids. CDR1 is SNHLY, CDR2 FYNNEI, per germline. Trimming removed 8 bases from V and 0 bases from J; junction bases left unmatched: 7. Primers for the PCR totalled 60 Vbeta and 13 Jbeta. Measured with immunoSEQ multiplex PCR; TCRdb has only the in-frame clones, and not every one. Seen here are 150,000 to 200,000 clones, around 80% observed once, and the top ten hold under 15%. On this clone: Its antigen is currently unknown.

Input material: PBMCs. V and J are TRBV2 and TRBJ2-1, with TRBD1 matching over 7 bases. This clonotype originated in a middle-aged woman in good health and CMV-seronegative. In DNA, the CDR3 is TGTGCCAGCGTCACAGGGGCTTTCTCCTACAATGAGCAGTTCTTC. Its protein is CASVTGAFSYNEQFF.